This T cell receptor (beta chain) was documented in a study of breast tumors, draining lymph nodes, adjacent tissues (dated by TCRdb to about 2016). Concerning the study at large: The study compared TCR beta repertoires across tumor, adjacent nontumor tissue and axillary lymph nodes from breast cancer patients. In human breast cancer, the study set out to evaluate how tumor, surrounding tissue and draining lymph node repertoires relate to one another and whether T cells may move between these sites. On the study overall, not on this receptor specifically: Tumor T-cell repertoires showed less diversity than lymph node repertoires and more diversity than nontumor tissue repertoires, and tumor T-cell repertoires showed preferential V and J gene usage. The conclusion that tumor T cells originate in lymph nodes was framed as consistent with a hypothesis rather than directly demonstrated. The data were judged consistent with most tumor T cells deriving from the lymph node and then expanding within tumor tissue. Tumor and nontumor tissue repertoires were significantly more similar in luminal-like than in basal-like breast cancer.

The adjacent samples were made up of nontumor breast tissue around the tumor. TCRdb records Illumina HiSeq 2000 as the sequencer. Multiplex PCR amplification was used to generate the TCR beta chain libraries. High-throughput sequencing was used to analyze the amplified TCR beta chain products. TCRdb trimmed public reads at Q25 via fastp, called clones via MiXCR and kept in-frame beta chains. Rows merge per CDR3 protein into single entries with the most common DNA and genes. This sample is represented by more than 5,500 distinct CDR3 sequences; roughly 43% of them were singletons. Around two fifths of the sample lies in the top ten. About this clonotype itself: Its antigen has not been determined. Per-nucleotide qualities are absent, and no much larger clonotype sits a single base away.

The germline V gene gives CDR1 as SGHRS and CDR2 as YFSETQ. V was cut back by 7 bases and J by 8 bases, leaving a gap of 14 bases between them. The CDR3 holds 12 amino acids from the cysteine to the phenylalanine. Solely the CDR3 DNA is kept, with 36 bases framed from the first base. The origin of this receptor is a female donor with breast cancer. Some clones in this sample may be carry-over from other donors' samples. The chain uses TRBV5-1 and TRBJ2-3; TRBD2 is perhaps the D gene, given 6 matching bases. The sequenced sample was tumor-adjacent breast tissue. The nucleotides read TGCGCCAGCGACTTGGAGGGATCTACGCAGTATTTT. Its protein product is CASDLEGSTQYF.